This entry lists 28 T cell receptor beta chains sequenced from one sample in a study of control samples from healthy donors and cancer patients. Using immunoSEQ multiplex PCR, the repertoire was profiled, and TCRdb retains in-frame clones only, with some absent. The sample has over 80,000 clones, about 79% seen once. The sequencing input was blood. These TCRs come from a young woman in good health.

The chain has TRBV5-6 and TRBJ1-2; 10 bases map to TRBD1. Trimming at V came to 0 bases and at J to 4 bases, leaving 0 bases not matched to a gene. CDR1 SGHDT and CDR2 YYEEEE come from the germline V gene. This CDR3 comprises 14 residues. The DNA of the CDR3 is TGTGCCAGCAGCTTGGGGACAGGGGGCTATGGCTACACCTTC. This gives the protein CASSLGTGGYGYTF.

A note on this clone: The junction shows a germline mismatch at one end, possibly a read error. V is TRBV5-4 and J is TRBJ1-1; D is uncertain. This CDR3 is built from 15 residues. CDR1 and CDR2 (germline): SGHNT, YYREEE (reference sequence). DNA of the CDR3: TGTGCCAGCAGCTTGGTTGGACTCCAGAACGCTGAAGCTTTCTTT. Its protein is CASSLVGLQNAEAFF.

The chain employs TRBV29-1 and TRBJ2-1; TRBD2 might be the D (5 bases). The V and J ends lost 4 bases and 0 bases respectively, with 16 bases between them. Germline CDR1 is SQVTM and CDR2 is ANQGSEA. The CDR3 extends over 16 amino acids. This CDR3 is CSVVGIPGISYNEQFF. The CDR3, as DNA: TGCAGCGTTGTCGGAATACCCGGGATCTCCTACAATGAGCAGTTCTTC.

This clone appeared a single time. This chain joins TRBV18 and TRBJ1-4, with 7 positions matching TRBD1. V shed 6 bases, J shed 7 bases, and the junction held 17 bases outside the gene matches. Germline V gene lookup returns CDR1 KGHSH and CDR2 LQKENI. The CDR3 has 17 residues. CDR3 bases: TGTGCCAGCTCGCTAAAGTCGCAGGGGGTAGGTCGTGAAAAACTGTTTTTT. Protein product: CASSLKSQGVGREKLFF.

The chain is built from TRBV9 and TRBJ2-3, with a possible D match to TRBD1 (6 bases). Trimming pared 0 bases from V and 2 bases from J, leaving 7 bases between. The CDR3 has 14 amino acids. Germline V gene data show CDR1 as SGDLS and CDR2 as YYNGEE. The chain's CDR3 is CASSVAGATDTQYF. The CDR3 region has the DNA TGTGCCAGCAGCGTAGCAGGGGCCACAGATACGCAGTATTTT.

V is TRBV7-2 and J is TRBJ1-2; D perhaps matches TRBD1 (5 bases). The germline gives CDR1 SGHTA, CDR2 FQGNSA. This CDR3 contains 15 residues. Trimming took off 10 bases at V and 1 base at J, with 19 bases between the two ends. The CDR3 sequence is CATSRRDGGNYGYTF. In nucleotides, the CDR3 is TGTGCCACGTCACGCCGGGACGGCGGTAACTATGGCTACACCTTC.

This chain joins TRBV9 and TRBJ2-1, with TRBD2 identical over 9 bases. The CDR3 has 16 residues. Trimming took 4 bases from V and 8 from J; bases not matched to a gene: 13. CDR1 and CDR2 (germline): SGDLS, YYNGEE. The CDR3, as DNA: TGTGCCAGCAGCTACCAGTTAGCGGGGGTGTACCATGAGCAGTTCTTC. Translated: CASSYQLAGVYHEQFF.

The rearrangement joins TRBV27 to TRBJ2-5, with TRBD2 identical over 12 bases. Germline loops: CDR1 MNHEY, CDR2 SMNVEV (reference sequence). The CDR3 is 16 amino acids. V trimming: 3 bases; J trimming: 1 base; junction bases outside the gene matches: 3. The DNA of the CDR3 is TGTGCCAGCAGTTTGACTAGCGGGAGTACCCAAGAGACCCAGTACTTC. It specifies CASSLTSGSTQETQYF.

The chain uses TRBV7-2 and TRBJ2-2; 9 nucleotides line up with TRBD2. Germline V gene sequence: CDR1 SGHTA, CDR2 FQGNSA. V lost 4 bases and J lost 6; bases outside the gene matches: 6. There are 15 residues in the CDR3. The DNA for the CDR3 is TGTGCCAGCAGCTATAGGGGACTAGCTTCCGGGGAGCTGTTTTTT. This encodes CASSYRGLASGELFF.

The V call is TRBV6-6, the J call TRBJ2-5, with D tentatively TRBD2 (6 bases). This CDR3 region has 14 residues. The V gene's germline CDR1 is MNHNY and CDR2 SVGAGI (reference sequence). Trimming removed 2 bases from V and 1 base from J, with 8 bases in between. The CDR3 nucleotides are TGTGCCAGCAGTTACGGGACTCTCCAAGAGACCCAGTACTTC. Its protein product is CASSYGTLQETQYF.

The chain couples TRBV6-2 or TRBV6-3 to TRBJ1-1, with 8 bases that match TRBD1. This CDR3 spans 13 amino acids. Germline values: CDR1 MNHEY, CDR2 SVGEGT. After removal of 6 bases from V and 7 bases from J, the junction contained 7 bases not matched to a gene. CDR3 loop: CASSRTGPFEAFF. The CDR3 bases are TGTGCCAGCAGCCGGACAGGGCCATTTGAAGCTTTCTTT.

This chain uses TRBV6-6 with TRBJ1-2, with D hard to call. CDR1 and CDR2 from the germline V gene are MNHNY and SVGAGI (reference sequence). This CDR3 has 13 amino acids. Between the trimmed V and J ends, which lost 5 bases and 5 bases, there was a span of 12 bases. The CDR3 nucleotides read TGTGCCAGCAGTCGAACCCGGTCTTATGGCTACACCTTC. This sequence encodes CASSRTRSYGYTF.

V gene TRBV27 combines with J gene TRBJ2-2, with unresolved D. The CDR3 extends over 12 amino acids. The germline V gene has CDR1 MNHEY and CDR2 SMNVEV (reference sequence). Trimming shortened V by 1 base and J by 6 bases, and 3 bases separated the two germline ends. The CDR3: CASSLLAGELFF. The CDR3, as DNA: TGTGCCAGCAGTTTATTGGCCGGGGAGCTGTTTTTT.

This chain connects TRBV6-5 to TRBJ2-1; 10 bases are shared with TRBD2. Trimming took 6 bases from V and 4 from J; bases not matched to a gene: 6. CDR3 length equals 15 residues. Germline assignment: CDR1 MNHEY and CDR2 SVGAGI. This chain's CDR3 is CASRRSAGGYNEQFF. Written as DNA, the CDR3 is TGTGCCAGCAGACGATCAGCGGGGGGGTACAATGAGCAGTTCTTC.

The chain employs TRBV7-2 and TRBJ1-3; 7 bases line up with TRBD1. Germline trimming cut 6 bases from V and 6 bases from J; bases unmatched to any gene: 8. Germline loops: CDR1 SGHTA, CDR2 FQGNSA. CDR3 length: 14 amino acids. The CDR3 coding sequence is TGTGCCAGCAGGCCCGGGACAGAACCAAACACCATATATTTT. Its translation: CASRPGTEPNTIYF.

This chain links TRBV5-4 with TRBJ2-2; tentative D call: TRBD1 (5 bases). Looked up from germline, CDR1 is SGHNT and CDR2 is YYREEE (reference sequence). The germline V and J ends were trimmed by 5 bases and 7 bases, with 12 bases remaining between them. CDR3 length: 13 residues. DNA of the CDR3: TGTGCCAGCAGAAGCAGGGCTGGCGGGGAGCTGTTTTTT. As protein: CASRSRAGGELFF.

This chain uses TRBV9 with TRBJ1-3; 8 bases are shared with TRBD1. This CDR3 is built from 14 residues. J lost 0 bases, V lost 5 bases, and 1 base had no gene match. Germline CDR1 is SGDLS and CDR2 is YYNGEE. The CDR3 sequence: CASSTGGSGNTIYF. The CDR3, as DNA: TGTGCCAGCAGTACAGGGGGCTCTGGAAACACCATATATTTT.

The chain joins TRBV9 to TRBJ2-1; TRBD2 matches at 9 bases. The V gene's germline CDR1 is SGDLS and CDR2 YYNGEE. The CDR3 contains 13 residues. V dropped 4 bases and J dropped 14; count of bases not matched to a gene: 10. Here the CDR3 reads CASSHGGGAGKFF. The CDR3 region has the DNA TGTGCCAGCAGCCATGGCGGGGGGGCCGGGAAGTTCTTC.

The chain couples TRBV27 to TRBJ2-5; D is perhaps TRBD1 (7 bases). Trimming shortened V by 5 bases and J by 5 bases, and 12 bases separated the two germline ends. The CDR3 is 13 amino acids. Germline V lookup: CDR1 MNHEY, CDR2 SMNVEV (reference sequence). The CDR3 nucleotides read TGTGCCAGCAGTGAACAGGGGAGGGAGACCCAGTACTTC. Translation: CASSEQGRETQYF.

This clone was seen a few times. This chain links TRBV7-9 with TRBJ1-4; D gene ambiguous. CDR1 and CDR2 from the germline V gene are SEHNR and FQNEAQ (reference sequence). The CDR3 runs 13 residues. With 5 bases removed from V and 4 bases from J, the gap between germline ends came to 8 bases. CDR3 region: CASSPGINEKLFF. The CDR3 DNA reads as TGTGCCAGCAGCCCCGGGATTAATGAAAAACTGTTTTTT.

This rearrangement joins TRBV7-9 to TRBJ2-1, with 7 positions matching TRBD2. CDR1 SEHNR and CDR2 FQNEAQ come from the germline V gene (reference sequence). Germline trimming cut 5 bases from V and 5 bases from J; bases unmatched to any gene: 6. The CDR3 runs 14 residues. The CDR3 spells CASSPWGGDNEQFF. The DNA for the CDR3 is TGTGCCAGCAGCCCTTGGGGGGGAGACAATGAGCAGTTCTTC.

V and J are TRBV7-9 and TRBJ1-6, with 8 bases fitting TRBD1. CDR3 length: 15 amino acids. CDR1 SEHNR and CDR2 FQNEAQ come from the germline V gene (reference sequence). The junction had 13 bases not matched to a gene; V was cut back by 7 bases and J by 11 bases. CDR3 region: CASTRGTGFVTPLHF. The CDR3 nucleotides are TGTGCCAGCACCCGAGGGACAGGCTTTGTGACACCCCTCCACTTT.

The V and J genes are TRBV25-1 and TRBJ2-3; D not certain. The CDR3 sequence is 12 residues long. Germline V gene sequence: CDR1 MGHDK, CDR2 SYGVNS. The V and J ends lost 6 bases and 4 bases respectively, with 8 bases between them. CDR3 bases: TGTGCCAGCAGCTTAGTAGCAGATACGCAGTATTTT. This translates into CASSLVADTQYF. Full variable domain (outside the CDR3, taken from reference TRBV25-1 and TRBJ2-3): EADIYQTPRYLVIGTGKKITLECSQTMGHDKMYWYQQDPGMELHLIHYSYGVNSTEKGDLSSESTVSRIRTEHFPLTLESARPSHTSQYLCASSLVADTQYFGPGTRLTVL.

The rearrangement links TRBV11-2 to TRBJ2-5, with TRBD1 as a possible D gene (6 bases). Trimming took off 5 bases at V and 5 bases at J, with 21 bases between the two ends. Germline CDR1 is SGHAT and CDR2 is FQNNGV. There are 16 residues in the CDR3. The CDR3 spells CASSPNTGHLGETQYF. The CDR3 region has the DNA TGTGCCAGCAGCCCCAATACAGGGCACCTGGGGGAGACCCAGTACTTC.

The CDR3 DNA reads as TGTGCCAGTAGTTTCGGAGGGGGGGTTGGCAATCAGCCCCAGCATTTT. It specifies CASSFGGGVGNQPQHF. V usage is TRBV19 and J usage is TRBJ1-5; a possible D gene is TRBD1 (6 bases). The CDR3 contains 16 residues. Germline CDR1 is LNHDA and CDR2 is SQIVND (reference sequence). V lost 5 bases and J 2 bases, leaving 16 bases between the germline ends.

The genes are TRBV9 and TRBJ2-1; D possibly corresponds to TRBD1 (5 bases). Deletions cut 0 bases from V and 0 bases from J, with 13 bases between. The germline V gene encodes CDR1 SGDLS and CDR2 YYNGEE. This CDR3 is 17 amino acids long. CDR3 protein: CASSVGRGPPSYNEQFF. Written as DNA, the CDR3 is TGTGCCAGCAGCGTAGGAAGGGGCCCTCCCTCCTACAATGAGCAGTTCTTC. The full variable domain, in which reference TRBV9 and TRBJ2-1 provide the parts outside the CDR3, is DSGVTQTPKHLITATGQRVTLRCSPRSGDLSVYWYQQSLDQGLQFLIQYYNGEERAKGNILERFSAQQFPDLHSELNLSSLELGDSALYFCASSVGRGPPSYNEQFFGPGTRLTVL.

The chain uses TRBV11-2 and TRBJ1-1; D remains ambiguous. Deletions cut 3 bases from V and 1 base from J, with 6 bases between. CDR3 length equals 13 residues. Per germline, CDR1 SGHAT and CDR2 FQNNGV. In DNA, the CDR3 is TGTGCCAGCAGCTTGGAGAGGAACACTGAAGCTTTCTTT. Its translation: CASSLERNTEAFF.

The chain recombines TRBV4-3 with TRBJ2-7; D tentatively reads TRBD1 or TRBD2 (5 bases each). The CDR3 has 14 residues. V dropped 0 bases and J dropped 4 bases, with 10 bases sitting between them. Germline V gives CDR1 LGHNA, CDR2 YSLEER. The CDR3 nucleotides read TGCGCCAGCAGCCAAGAAACGGGGACGTACGAGCAGTACTTC. This sequence encodes CASSQETGTYEQYF.